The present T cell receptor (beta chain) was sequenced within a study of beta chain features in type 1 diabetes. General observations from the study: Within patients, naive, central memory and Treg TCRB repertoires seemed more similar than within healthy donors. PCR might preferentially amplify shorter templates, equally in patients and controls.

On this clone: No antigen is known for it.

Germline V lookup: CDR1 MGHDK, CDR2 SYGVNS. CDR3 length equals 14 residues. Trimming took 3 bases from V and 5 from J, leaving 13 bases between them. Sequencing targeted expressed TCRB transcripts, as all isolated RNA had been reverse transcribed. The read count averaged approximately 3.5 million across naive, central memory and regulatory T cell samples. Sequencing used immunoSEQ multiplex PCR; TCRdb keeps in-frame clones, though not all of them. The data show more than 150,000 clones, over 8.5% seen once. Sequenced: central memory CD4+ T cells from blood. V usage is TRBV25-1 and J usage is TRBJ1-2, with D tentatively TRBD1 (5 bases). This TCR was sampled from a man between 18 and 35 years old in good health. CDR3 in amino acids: CASSEPHTGYGYTF. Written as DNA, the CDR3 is TGTGCCAGCAGTGAGCCCCACACAGGATATGGCTACACCTTC.